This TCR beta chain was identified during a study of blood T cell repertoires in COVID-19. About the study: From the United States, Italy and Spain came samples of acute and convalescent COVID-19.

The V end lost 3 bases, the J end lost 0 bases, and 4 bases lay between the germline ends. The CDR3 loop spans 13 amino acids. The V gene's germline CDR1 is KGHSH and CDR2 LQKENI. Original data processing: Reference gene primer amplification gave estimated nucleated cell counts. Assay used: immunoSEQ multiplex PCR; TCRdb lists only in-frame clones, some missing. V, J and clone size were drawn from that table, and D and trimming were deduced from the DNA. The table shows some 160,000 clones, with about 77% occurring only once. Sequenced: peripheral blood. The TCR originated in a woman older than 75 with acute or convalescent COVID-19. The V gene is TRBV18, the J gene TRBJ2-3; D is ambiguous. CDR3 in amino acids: CASSPSSTDTQYF. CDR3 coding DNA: TGTGCCAGCTCACCCAGTAGCACAGATACGCAGTATTTT.